This section outlines one T cell receptor (beta chain) sequence together with its context. Antigen: not known. It was with 60 Vbeta and 13 Jbeta primers that the PCR ran. The data were produced by immunoSEQ multiplex PCR, yet TCRdb's version contains in-frame clones alone and is incomplete. The profile shows roughly 180,000 clones, 75% to 85% of them singletons. Donors likely had unrecorded immune exposures despite being nominally healthy when sampled. V gave up 0 bases and J gave up 4 bases, with 7 bases separating them. This CDR3 contains 14 residues. CDR1 and CDR2 (germline): SGDLS, YYNGEE. The sample originates from a study of cytomegalovirus exposure and HLA in healthy donors. Study observations and caveats: TCR beta sequences reportedly predicted most subjects' HLA-A and HLA-B alleles accurately. Across all donors, roughly uniform sequencing depth was an assumption of the presence/absence analyses.

The sequenced sample was PBMCs. This receptor was taken from a woman between 50 and 59 years old in good health and CMV-seropositive. The V call is TRBV9, the J call TRBJ2-2; the D is unclear. CDR3 in DNA: TGTGCCAGCAGCGTAGCTTCCGGCACCGGGGAGCTGTTTTTT. Its protein product is CASSVASGTGELFF.